This T cell receptor beta chain was documented in a study of cytomegalovirus exposure and HLA in healthy donors. Both 60 Vbeta primers and 13 Jbeta primers went into the PCR. The data were produced by immunoSEQ multiplex PCR, yet TCRdb's version contains in-frame clones alone and is incomplete. Found here are 110,000 to 150,000 clones; the top ten clones hold 0.96%. The V end was cut by 4 bases, the J end by 5 bases, with 9 bases between. CDR1 SGHAT and CDR2 FQDESV come from the germline V gene (reference sequence). The CDR3 loop spans 12 amino acids. This chain uses TRBV11-1 with TRBJ2-7; D not certain. The sequence came from a male donor in good health and CMV-seronegative. Sequencing was done on a sample of PBMCs. The CDR3 is CASSYGAHEQYF. CDR3 nucleotide sequence: TGTGCCAGCAGCTACGGAGCCCACGAGCAGTACTTC.